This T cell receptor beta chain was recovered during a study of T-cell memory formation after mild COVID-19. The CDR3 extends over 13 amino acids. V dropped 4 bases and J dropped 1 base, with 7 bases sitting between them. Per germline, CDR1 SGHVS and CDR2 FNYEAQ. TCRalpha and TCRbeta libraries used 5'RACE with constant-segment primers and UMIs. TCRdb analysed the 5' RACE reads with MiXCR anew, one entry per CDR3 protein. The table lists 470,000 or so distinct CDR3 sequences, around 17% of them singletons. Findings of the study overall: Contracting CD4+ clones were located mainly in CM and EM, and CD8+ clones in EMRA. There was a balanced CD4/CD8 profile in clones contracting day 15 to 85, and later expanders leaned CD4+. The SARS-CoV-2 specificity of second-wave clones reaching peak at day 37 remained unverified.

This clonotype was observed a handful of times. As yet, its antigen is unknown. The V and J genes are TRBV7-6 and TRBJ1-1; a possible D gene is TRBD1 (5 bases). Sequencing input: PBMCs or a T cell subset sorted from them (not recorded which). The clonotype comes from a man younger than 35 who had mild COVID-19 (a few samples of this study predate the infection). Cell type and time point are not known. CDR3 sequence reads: CASSSDTNTEAFF. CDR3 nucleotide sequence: TGTGCCAGCAGCTCGGACACGAACACTGAAGCTTTCTTT.